Shown below are 24 T cell receptor beta chains from a single sample sequenced in a study of T cells in Graves' hyperthyroidism and ophthalmopathy. The TCR beta CDR3 regions underwent amplification using RNA transcripts as the source. Researchers ran a first-round RT-PCR on the TCR CDR3 using the HTBI primer set. TCRdb processed the multiplex PCR reads anew with MiXCR; each CDR3 protein has one entry. The sample includes 350,000 or so distinct CDR3 sequences, around a sixth seen only once; the top ten take 49%. Sequencing was performed on blood. Receptors originate from a woman aged 45 to 65 with Graves' hyperthyroidism.

This clonotype turned up a few times. This chain connects TRBV7-8 to TRBJ2-7; D is unresolved. The V gene lost 2 bases and the J gene lost 5 bases, with 10 bases spanning the gap. The length of the CDR3 is 13 residues. The germline V gene encodes CDR1 SGHVS and CDR2 FQNEAQ. The CDR3 region is CASSLSPLNEQYF. The CDR3 DNA follows: TGTGCCAGCAGCTTAAGTCCGCTCAACGAGCAGTACTTC.

The chain has TRBV5-6 and TRBJ2-1; 12 positions agree with TRBD2. The germline CDR1 and CDR2 sequences are SGHDT and YYEEEE. The length of the CDR3 is 15 residues. J was trimmed by 9 bases and V by 4 bases; bases with no gene match: 8. CDR3 region: CASSPSRLAGVEQFF. As DNA, the CDR3 is TGTGCCAGCAGCCCATCGAGACTAGCGGGAGTTGAGCAGTTCTTC.

This clonotype was recorded only once. The DNA of the CDR3 is TGTGCCAGCAGCTTGGTTCGGACTAGCGGGAGCTCCTACAATGAGCAGTTCTTC. Amino acids: CASSLVRTSGSSYNEQFF. This chain connects TRBV5-5 to TRBJ2-1; TRBD2 aligns across 13 bases. The J segment lost 0 bases and the V segment lost 0 bases, leaving 3 bases of the junction unmatched. Germline lookup yields CDR1 SGHKS and CDR2 YYEKEE (reference sequence). This CDR3 comprises 18 residues.

This chain uses TRBV20-1 with TRBJ2-3, with D unclear. V gave up 0 bases and J gave up 5 bases, with 3 bases separating them. The CDR3 contains 11 residues. The germline V gene encodes CDR1 DFQATT and CDR2 SNEGSKA (reference sequence). CDR3 DNA: TGCAGTGCTAGAGATCAAGATACGCAGTATTTT. It encodes CSARDQDTQYF.

The sample holds many counts of this clonotype. The genes are TRBV3-1 and TRBJ2-3; TRBD1 agrees at 11 bases. Germline trimming cut 1 base from V and 6 bases from J; bases unmatched to any gene: 6. Germline V lookup: CDR1 LGHDT, CDR2 YNNKEL (reference sequence). This CDR3 contains 16 residues. The CDR3 loop is CASSQGIGQGADTQYF. CDR3 nucleotide sequence: TGTGCCAGCAGCCAAGGTATTGGACAGGGGGCGGATACGCAGTATTTT.

In this sample, this clonotype turned up many times. The rearrangement links TRBV28 to TRBJ2-7; 8 bases map to TRBD1. Trimming took 9 bases from V and 5 from J; bases not matched to a gene: 9. CDR1 and CDR2 from the germline V gene are MDHEN and SYDVKM. The CDR3 is made up of 13 amino acids. DNA for the CDR3: TGTGCCAGTACTCCAGGGGGCCGGGACGAGCAGTACTTC. It specifies CASTPGGRDEQYF.

The V and J genes are TRBV10-3 and TRBJ1-3, with 8 nucleotides matching TRBD1. Looked up from germline, CDR1 is ENHRY and CDR2 is SYGVKD. CDR3 length equals 15 residues. Trimming took 2 bases from V and 2 from J; bases not matched to a gene: 2. The CDR3 DNA reads TGTGCCATCAGTGAGATGGACAGGGCTGGAAACACCATATATTTT. This gives the protein CAISEMDRAGNTIYF.

The CDR3 nucleotides read TGTGCCAGCAGCCTAACTGTGGACAGCTCTAGCAATCAGCCCCAGCATTTT. As protein: CASSLTVDSSSNQPQHF. The rearrangement links TRBV5-8 to TRBJ1-5; weak D call: TRBD1 (6 bases). The germline CDR1 and CDR2 sequences are SGHTS and YDEGEE. Trimming stripped 4 bases from V and 0 bases from J, with 17 bases between. The CDR3 has 17 residues.

In its sample, this clonotype was seen a few times. The J gene is TRBJ1-5, the V gene TRBV4-2; possibly TRBD1 for D (5 bases). This CDR3 contains 14 residues. The V gene lost 3 bases and the J gene lost 4 bases, with 10 bases spanning the gap. The germline CDR1 and CDR2 sequences are LGHNA and YNFKEQ. The CDR3 protein is CASSHLQENQPQHF. Written as DNA, the CDR3 is TGTGCCAGCAGCCATTTACAGGAGAATCAGCCCCAGCATTTT.

This clonotype was observed a few times. This rearrangement joins TRBV2 to TRBJ2-5; the D gene could be TRBD1 or TRBD2 (8 bases each). The CDR3 extends over 18 amino acids. The V and J ends lost 8 bases and 9 bases respectively, with 34 bases between them. The germline gives CDR1 SNHLY, CDR2 FYNNEI. The CDR3 sequence is CASFGLVGTGNNGGAQYF. CDR3 DNA: TGTGCCAGCTTCGGTTTAGTGGGGACAGGCAACAACGGGGGGGCCCAGTACTTC.

This sequence joins TRBV12-3 or TRBV12-4 and TRBJ1-6; TRBD1 matches at 7 bases. V lost 3 bases and J lost 7; bases outside the gene matches: 3. This CDR3 has 14 residues. CDR3 region: CASSLTGWNSPLHF. DNA of the CDR3: TGTGCCAGCAGTTTGACAGGGTGGAATTCACCCCTCCACTTT.

This clonotype has a count of ten or more. The V gene is TRBV20-1, the J gene TRBJ1-6, with 8 bases fitting TRBD1. Germline lookup yields CDR1 DFQATT and CDR2 SNEGSKA (reference sequence). With 6 bases clipped from V and 11 bases from J, the junction kept 12 bases outside the gene matches. The CDR3 loop spans 14 amino acids. The DNA of the CDR3 is TGCAGTGCCAGGGAGGACAGGGAAGGAACACCCCTCCACTTT. Protein: CSAREDREGTPLHF.

A few counts support this clonotype. This chain connects TRBV18 to TRBJ1-1, with 8 bases lining up with TRBD1. V lost 6 bases to trimming and J lost 2 bases; unmatched junction nucleotides: 8. This CDR3 is 15 amino acids long. Germline V gene sequence: CDR1 KGHSH, CDR2 LQKENI. The CDR3 spells CASSNRRGRNTEAFF. The DNA for the CDR3 is TGTGCCAGCTCCAACCGCAGGGGGCGCAACACTGAAGCTTTCTTT.

This clonotype appeared a few times. The J gene is TRBJ2-7, the V gene TRBV6-1; the D is unclear. Trimming removed 3 bases at V and 4 bases at J, with 25 bases between. This CDR3 has 18 residues. CDR1 MNHNS and CDR2 SASEGT come from the germline V gene. This CDR3 reads CASSDLSTFLTSVYEQYF. Written as DNA, the CDR3 is TGTGCCAGCAGTGATTTATCTACGTTTTTGACTTCCGTATACGAGCAGTACTTC.

This clonotype was counted between two and nine times. J is TRBJ2-7 and V is TRBV7-9; 13 bases line up with TRBD2. J was trimmed by 5 bases and V by 5 bases; bases with no gene match: 3. CDR3 length: 14 amino acids. The germline V gene encodes CDR1 SEHNR and CDR2 FQNEAQ (reference sequence). Here the CDR3 reads CASSGLAGADEQYF. The CDR3 DNA sequence: TGTGCCAGCAGCGGACTAGCGGGAGCCGACGAGCAGTACTTC.

This clonotype has only a few counts. The chain carries TRBV29-1 and TRBJ2-3; D may match TRBD1 or TRBD2 (5 bases each). The V and J ends lost 0 bases and 2 bases respectively, with 15 bases between them. The CDR3 runs 16 residues. Germline CDR1 reads SQVTM; CDR2 reads ANQGSEA. CDR3 sequence: CSVEDRLVGTTDTQYF. CDR3 nucleotides: TGCAGCGTTGAAGATAGGCTAGTAGGGACCACAGATACGCAGTATTTT.

This clonotype was seen ten or more times. V and J are TRBV18 and TRBJ2-5; D is possibly TRBD2 (6 bases). The CDR3 consists of 18 residues. CDR1 is KGHSH, CDR2 LQKENI, per germline. Trimming took 3 bases from V and 1 from J, leaving 21 bases between them. The CDR3 DNA is TGTGCCAGCTCACCGGGCGGAGGGTGGTCTAGCCCCCAAGAGACCCAGTACTTC. Protein: CASSPGGGWSSPQETQYF.

This clonotype was seen many times. The chain has TRBV2 and TRBJ1-1, with TRBD1 identical over 9 bases. This CDR3 is built from 15 residues. The V segment lost 5 bases and the J segment 1 base; nucleotides outside the gene matches: 5. Germline V gene sequence: CDR1 SNHLY, CDR2 FYNNEI. For the CDR3, the DNA is TGTGCCAGCAGTCCACAGGGGGCGGGGAACACTGAAGCTTTCTTT. Translated: CASSPQGAGNTEAFF.

As for this clonotype: A read error may explain this, as a much larger clone is one base away. In this CDR3 the conserved last residue, phenylalanine or tryptophan, is missing, so a read error is likely. This chain uses TRBV20-1 with TRBJ1-1, with 7 bases that match TRBD1. The germline V gene has CDR1 DFQATT and CDR2 SNEGSKA (reference sequence). The CDR3 totals 16 residues. The V and J ends lost 0 bases and 4 bases, in that order; junction bases with no gene match: 11. The CDR3 spells CSARDPDRVGTTEAFL. DNA of the CDR3: TGCAGTGCTAGAGATCCTGACAGGGTCGGAACCACTGAAGCTTTCCTT.

This clonotype was seen ten or more times. The V and J genes are TRBV29-1 and TRBJ2-5; D not certain. Germline V gene lookup returns CDR1 SQVTM and CDR2 ANQGSEA. V lost 4 bases and J lost 5, with 11 bases in between. The CDR3 has 12 amino acids. The CDR3 spells CSVVTIGETQYF. In DNA form, the CDR3 reads TGCAGCGTTGTCACGATTGGGGAGACCCAGTACTTC.

This clonotype was found many times. The V and J genes are TRBV27 and TRBJ1-1, with D possibly being TRBD1 (6 bases). Germline-derived CDR1 and CDR2 are MNHEY and SMNVEV (reference sequence). The length of the CDR3 is 15 residues. Trimming took 7 bases from V and 4 from J, leaving 19 bases between them. The CDR3 region has the DNA TGTGCCAGCATCGCTGCGGGGGGCGCGGGCACTGAAGCTTTCTTT. Encoded protein: CASIAAGGAGTEAFF.

With regard to this clonotype: This may arise from a read error, as a much more abundant clone is one base away. The chain has TRBV30 and TRBJ2-7; D is possibly TRBD1 (6 bases). The CDR3 has 16 amino acids. The germline CDR1 and CDR2 sequences are GTSNPN and SVGIG (reference sequence). Trimming cost V 5 bases and J 0 bases, with 20 bases left between them. In nucleotides, the CDR3 is TGTGCCTGGCGGCCAGGCGACAGGCCCCTCTCCTACGAGCAGTACTTC. Its protein is CAWRPGDRPLSYEQYF.

Note on this clonotype: A much larger clone lies one base from this, so it may be a read error. The V gene is TRBV28, the J gene TRBJ1-2, with D possibly being TRBD1 (6 bases). The V gene lost 2 bases and the J gene lost 7 bases, with 8 bases spanning the gap. There are 12 residues in the CDR3. Germline V CDR1 and CDR2: MDHEN, SYDVKM. The CDR3 coding sequence is TGTGCCAGCAGTTTAGACAGGTTTGGCTACACCTTC. Amino acid sequence: CASSLDRFGYTF.

This clonotype has at least ten counts. The chain uses TRBV6-5 and TRBJ2-2; 9 bases are shared with TRBD2. The CDR3 is 17 amino acids. The germline V gene encodes CDR1 MNHEY and CDR2 SVGAGI. The V segment lost 0 bases and the J segment 4 bases; nucleotides outside the gene matches: 6. CDR3 in DNA: TGTGCCAGCAGTTACTCGTCAGCGGGAGGTGTCACCGGGGAGCTGTTTTTT. Protein product: CASSYSSAGGVTGELFF.